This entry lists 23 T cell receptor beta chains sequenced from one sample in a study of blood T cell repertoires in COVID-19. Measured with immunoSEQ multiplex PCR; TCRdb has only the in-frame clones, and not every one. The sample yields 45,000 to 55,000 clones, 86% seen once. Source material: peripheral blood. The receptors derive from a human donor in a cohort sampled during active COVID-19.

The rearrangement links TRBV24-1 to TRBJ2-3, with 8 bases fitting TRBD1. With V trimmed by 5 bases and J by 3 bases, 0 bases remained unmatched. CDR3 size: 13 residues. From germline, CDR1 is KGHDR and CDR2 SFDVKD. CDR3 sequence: CATSGTGTDTQYF. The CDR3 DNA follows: TGTGCCACCAGTGGGACAGGGACAGATACGCAGTATTTT.

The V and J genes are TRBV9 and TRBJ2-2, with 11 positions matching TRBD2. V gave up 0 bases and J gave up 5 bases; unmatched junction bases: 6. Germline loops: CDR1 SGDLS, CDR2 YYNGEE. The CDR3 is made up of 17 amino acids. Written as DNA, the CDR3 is TGTGCCAGCAGCGTAGGGGGAGTAGCGGGAGGGACCGGGGAGCTGTTTTTT. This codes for CASSVGGVAGGTGELFF.

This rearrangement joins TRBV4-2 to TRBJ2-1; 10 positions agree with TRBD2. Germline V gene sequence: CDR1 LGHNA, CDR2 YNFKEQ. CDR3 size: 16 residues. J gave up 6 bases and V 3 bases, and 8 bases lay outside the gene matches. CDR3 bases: TGTGCCAGCAGCCAGAGGTCTAGCGGGGGCCGCAATGAGCAGTTCTTC. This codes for CASSQRSSGGRNEQFF.

The CDR3 nucleotides read TGTGCCAGCAGCTGGGGGGGGGACGGCTACACCTTC. Translated, it gives CASSWGGDGYTF. This chain joins TRBV11-2 and TRBJ1-2, with D possibly being TRBD1 (5 bases). Germline values: CDR1 SGHAT, CDR2 FQNNGV. This CDR3 has 12 residues. Deletions cut 4 bases from V and 8 bases from J, with 11 bases between.

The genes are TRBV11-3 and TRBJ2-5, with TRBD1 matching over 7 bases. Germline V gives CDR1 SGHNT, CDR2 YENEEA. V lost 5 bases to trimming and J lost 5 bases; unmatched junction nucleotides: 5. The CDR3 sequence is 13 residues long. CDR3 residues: CASSTGQAETQYF. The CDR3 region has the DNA TGTGCCAGCAGCACAGGACAGGCGGAGACCCAGTACTTC.

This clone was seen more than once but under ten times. The CDR3 DNA reads as TGTGCCAGCAGCTTAGGGACAGGCAATCAGCCCCAGCATTTT. This gives the protein CASSLGTGNQPQHF. This chain connects TRBV7-8 to TRBJ1-5, with D tentatively TRBD1 (6 bases). CDR1 and CDR2 (germline): SGHVS, FQNEAQ. V was pared by 1 base and J by 2 bases, with 6 bases between. This CDR3 spans 14 amino acids. Full variable domain (missing parts from reference TRBV7-8 and TRBJ1-5): GAGVSQSPRYKVAKRGQDVALRCDPISGHVSLFWYQQALGQGPEFLTYFQNEAQLDKSGLPSDRFFAERPEGSVSTLKIQRTQQEDSAVYLCASSLGTGNQPQHFGDGTRLSIL.

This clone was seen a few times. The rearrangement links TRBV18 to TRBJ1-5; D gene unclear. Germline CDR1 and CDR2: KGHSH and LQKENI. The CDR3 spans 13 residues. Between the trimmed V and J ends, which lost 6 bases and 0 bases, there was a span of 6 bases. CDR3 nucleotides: TGTGCCAGCTCTCTAGGTAGCAATCAGCCCCAGCATTTT. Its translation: CASSLGSNQPQHF.

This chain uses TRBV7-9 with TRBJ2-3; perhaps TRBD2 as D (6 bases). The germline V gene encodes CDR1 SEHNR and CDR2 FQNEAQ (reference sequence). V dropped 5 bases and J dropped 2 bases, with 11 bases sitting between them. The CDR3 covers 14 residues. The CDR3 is CASSRGGATDTQYF. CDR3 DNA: TGTGCCAGCAGCCGTGGCGGGGCCACAGATACGCAGTATTTT.

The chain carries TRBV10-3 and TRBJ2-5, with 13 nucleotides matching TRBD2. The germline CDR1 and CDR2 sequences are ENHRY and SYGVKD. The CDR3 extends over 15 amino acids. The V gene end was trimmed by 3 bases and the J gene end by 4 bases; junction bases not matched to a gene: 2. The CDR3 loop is CAISELAGGPETQYF. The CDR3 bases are TGTGCCATCAGTGAACTAGCGGGGGGGCCAGAGACCCAGTACTTC.

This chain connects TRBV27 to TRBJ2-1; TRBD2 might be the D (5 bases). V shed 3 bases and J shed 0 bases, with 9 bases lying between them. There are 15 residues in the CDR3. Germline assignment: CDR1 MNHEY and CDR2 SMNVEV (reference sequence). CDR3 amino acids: CASSLGSDSYNEQFF. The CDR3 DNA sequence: TGTGCCAGCAGTTTGGGTAGCGACTCCTACAATGAGCAGTTCTTC.

This CDR3 is CASSLRTRGYNEQFF. The CDR3 DNA follows: TGTGCCAGCAGCTTAAGGACTAGAGGTTACAATGAGCAGTTCTTC. The chain is built from TRBV11-2 and TRBJ2-1, with TRBD2 matching over 7 bases. Looked up from germline, CDR1 is SGHAT and CDR2 is FQNNGV. The CDR3 is made up of 15 amino acids. Losses at the gene ends were 2 bases for V and 4 bases for J; bases not matched to a gene: 5.

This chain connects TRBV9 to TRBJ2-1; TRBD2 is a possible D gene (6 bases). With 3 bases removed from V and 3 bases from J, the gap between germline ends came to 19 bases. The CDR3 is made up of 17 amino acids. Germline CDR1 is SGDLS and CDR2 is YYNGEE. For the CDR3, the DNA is TGTGCCAGCAGCGCGCCCTCCACTAGCCCCTTCTACAATGAGCAGTTCTTC. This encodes CASSAPSTSPFYNEQFF. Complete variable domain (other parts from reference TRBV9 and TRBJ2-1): DSGVTQTPKHLITATGQRVTLRCSPRSGDLSVYWYQQSLDQGLQFLIQYYNGEERAKGNILERFSAQQFPDLHSELNLSSLELGDSALYFCASSAPSTSPFYNEQFFGPGTRLTVL.

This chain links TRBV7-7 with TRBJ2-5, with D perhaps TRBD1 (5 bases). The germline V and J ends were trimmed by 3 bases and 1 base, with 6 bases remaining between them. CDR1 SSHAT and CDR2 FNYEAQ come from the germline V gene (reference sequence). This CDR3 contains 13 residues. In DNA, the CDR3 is TGTGCCAGCAGCTTGGACATCCAAGAGACCCAGTACTTC. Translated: CASSLDIQETQYF.

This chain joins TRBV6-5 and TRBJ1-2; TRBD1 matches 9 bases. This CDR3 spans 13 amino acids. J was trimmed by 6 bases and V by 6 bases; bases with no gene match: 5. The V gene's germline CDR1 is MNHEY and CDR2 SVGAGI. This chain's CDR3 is CASRGDRAHGYTF. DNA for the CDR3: TGTGCCAGCAGGGGGGACAGGGCACATGGCTACACCTTC.

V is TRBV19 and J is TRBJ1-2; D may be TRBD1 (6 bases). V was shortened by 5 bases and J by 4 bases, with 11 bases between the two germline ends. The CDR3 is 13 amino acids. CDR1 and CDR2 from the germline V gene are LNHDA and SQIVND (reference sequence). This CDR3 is CASSPGTTYGYTF. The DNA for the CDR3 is TGTGCCAGTAGTCCCGGGACAACCTATGGCTACACCTTC.

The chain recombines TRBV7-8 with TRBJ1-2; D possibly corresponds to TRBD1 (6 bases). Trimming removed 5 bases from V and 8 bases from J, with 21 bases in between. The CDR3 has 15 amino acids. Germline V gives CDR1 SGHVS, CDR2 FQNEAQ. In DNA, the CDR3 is TGTGCCAGCAGCCCCCACGGGGGGGCCGGACGGGGCTACACCTTC. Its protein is CASSPHGGAGRGYTF.

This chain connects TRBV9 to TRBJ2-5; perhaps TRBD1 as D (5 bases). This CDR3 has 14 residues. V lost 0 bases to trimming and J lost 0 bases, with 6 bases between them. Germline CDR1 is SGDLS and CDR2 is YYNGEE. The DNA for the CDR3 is TGTGCCAGCAGCGTAGAGGGGTACCAAGAGACCCAGTACTTC. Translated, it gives CASSVEGYQETQYF.

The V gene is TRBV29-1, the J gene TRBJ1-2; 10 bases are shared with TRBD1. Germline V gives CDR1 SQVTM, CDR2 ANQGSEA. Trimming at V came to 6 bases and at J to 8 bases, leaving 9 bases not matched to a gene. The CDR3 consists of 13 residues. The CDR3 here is CSVAPGQGLGYTF. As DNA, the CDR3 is TGCAGCGTAGCCCCGGGACAGGGGCTAGGCTACACCTTC.

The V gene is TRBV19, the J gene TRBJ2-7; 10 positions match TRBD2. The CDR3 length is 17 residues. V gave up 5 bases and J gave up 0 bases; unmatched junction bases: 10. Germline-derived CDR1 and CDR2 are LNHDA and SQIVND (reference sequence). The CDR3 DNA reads TGTGCCAGTAGTGGCAGCGGGGGGGCCGCTTTCTCCTACGAGCAGTACTTC. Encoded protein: CASSGSGGAAFSYEQYF.

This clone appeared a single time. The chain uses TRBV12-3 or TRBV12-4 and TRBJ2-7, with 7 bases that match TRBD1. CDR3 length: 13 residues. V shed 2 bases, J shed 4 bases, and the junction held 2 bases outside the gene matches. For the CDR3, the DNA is TGTGCCAGCAGTTTAACGACAGGGTACGAGCAGTACTTC. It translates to CASSLTTGYEQYF.

The CDR3 coding sequence is TGTGCCAGTAGTATTCGTCGGACAGACTACACCTTC. It specifies CASSIRRTDYTF. The genes are TRBV19 and TRBJ1-2; TRBD1 is a possible D gene (6 bases). The CDR3 has 12 residues. Trimming took off 3 bases at V and 10 bases at J, with 12 bases between the two ends. Germline V CDR1 and CDR2: LNHDA, SQIVND (reference sequence).

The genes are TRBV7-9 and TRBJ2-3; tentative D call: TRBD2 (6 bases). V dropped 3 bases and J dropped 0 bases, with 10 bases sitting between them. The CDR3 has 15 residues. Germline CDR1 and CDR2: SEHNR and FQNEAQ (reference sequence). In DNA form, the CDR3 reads TGTGCCAGCAGCTTCGCGGGGCCTAGCACAGATACGCAGTATTTT. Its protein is CASSFAGPSTDTQYF.

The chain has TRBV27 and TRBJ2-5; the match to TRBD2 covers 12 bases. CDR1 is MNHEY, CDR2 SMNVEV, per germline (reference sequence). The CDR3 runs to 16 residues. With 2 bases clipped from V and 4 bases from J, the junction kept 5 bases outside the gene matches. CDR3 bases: TGTGCCAGCAGTTTAAATTCGGGACTAGCGGGAGAGACCCAGTACTTC. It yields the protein CASSLNSGLAGETQYF.